The rows below give T cell receptor beta chains drawn from one sample of a study of cytomegalovirus exposure and HLA in healthy donors. Profiled with immunoSEQ multiplex PCR; TCRdb holds only in-frame clones, not every one. Here the sample spans around 230,000 clones, roughly 80% being singletons. Sequencing was performed on PBMCs. These TCRs come from a middle-aged man in good health and CMV-seropositive. Each CDR3 is given with its conserved first and last residue. A D gene is named only where the DNA matches it firmly. Size values are once, few and many counts, or a class for expanded clones, and some rows have none.

cdr3_aa cdr3_nt j_call d_call clone_size v_call
CASTPGQGAGQPQHF TGCGCCAGCACCCCGGGACAGGGGGCGGGCCAGCCCCAGCATTTT TRBJ1-5 TRBD1 . TRBV10-2
CASRSSSSYNSPLHF TGTGCCAGCAGGTCTTCCAGCTCCTATAATTCACCCCTCCACTTT TRBJ1-6 . . TRBV6-5
CASSRFLGASNQPQHF TGTGCCAGCAGTAGGTTTTTAGGGGCAAGCAATCAGCCCCAGCATTTT TRBJ1-5 . . TRBV2
CASSLLQGNNEQFF TGTGCCAGCAGCTTACTACAGGGCAACAATGAGCAGTTCTTC TRBJ2-1 . . TRBV7-6
CATRSSSTGELFF TGTGCCACCCGATCCAGTTCCACCGGGGAGCTGTTTTTT TRBJ2-2 . . TRBV19
CATDQKTGGSDTQYF TGTGCCACGGACCAGAAAACGGGAGGATCAGATACGCAGTATTTT TRBJ2-3 TRBD2 few TRBV6-5
CASSVEASGSSHEQFF TGTGCCAGCAGCGTAGAGGCTAGCGGGTCCTCCCATGAGCAGTTCTTC TRBJ2-1 TRBD2 once TRBV9
CASGTGGYDTEAFF TGCGCCAGCGGGACAGGGGGATACGACACTGAAGCTTTCTTT TRBJ1-1 TRBD1 . TRBV5-1
CASSPLTGMETQYF TGTGCCAGCAGTCCACTAACAGGGATGGAGACCCAGTACTTC TRBJ2-5 . . TRBV27
CASSPGSYNMNTEAFF TGCGCCAGCAGCCCCGGGTCTTACAATATGAACACTGAAGCTTTCTTT TRBJ1-1 . . TRBV4-1
CATSRSGQGEETQYF TGTGCCACCAGCAGATCGGGACAAGGCGAAGAGACCCAGTACTTC TRBJ2-5 . . TRBV15
CASSPDRLSQETQYF TGTGCCAGCAGCCCGGACAGGCTCTCCCAAGAGACCCAGTACTTC TRBJ2-5 TRBD1 . TRBV6-5
CASSKGQHNEQFF TGTGCCAGCAGTAAGGGACAGCACAATGAGCAGTTCTTC TRBJ2-1 TRBD1 . TRBV6-1
CASSQTSGRSETQYF TGTGCCAGCAGCCAGACTAGCGGCCGTTCGGAGACCCAGTACTTC TRBJ2-5 TRBD2 . TRBV4-2